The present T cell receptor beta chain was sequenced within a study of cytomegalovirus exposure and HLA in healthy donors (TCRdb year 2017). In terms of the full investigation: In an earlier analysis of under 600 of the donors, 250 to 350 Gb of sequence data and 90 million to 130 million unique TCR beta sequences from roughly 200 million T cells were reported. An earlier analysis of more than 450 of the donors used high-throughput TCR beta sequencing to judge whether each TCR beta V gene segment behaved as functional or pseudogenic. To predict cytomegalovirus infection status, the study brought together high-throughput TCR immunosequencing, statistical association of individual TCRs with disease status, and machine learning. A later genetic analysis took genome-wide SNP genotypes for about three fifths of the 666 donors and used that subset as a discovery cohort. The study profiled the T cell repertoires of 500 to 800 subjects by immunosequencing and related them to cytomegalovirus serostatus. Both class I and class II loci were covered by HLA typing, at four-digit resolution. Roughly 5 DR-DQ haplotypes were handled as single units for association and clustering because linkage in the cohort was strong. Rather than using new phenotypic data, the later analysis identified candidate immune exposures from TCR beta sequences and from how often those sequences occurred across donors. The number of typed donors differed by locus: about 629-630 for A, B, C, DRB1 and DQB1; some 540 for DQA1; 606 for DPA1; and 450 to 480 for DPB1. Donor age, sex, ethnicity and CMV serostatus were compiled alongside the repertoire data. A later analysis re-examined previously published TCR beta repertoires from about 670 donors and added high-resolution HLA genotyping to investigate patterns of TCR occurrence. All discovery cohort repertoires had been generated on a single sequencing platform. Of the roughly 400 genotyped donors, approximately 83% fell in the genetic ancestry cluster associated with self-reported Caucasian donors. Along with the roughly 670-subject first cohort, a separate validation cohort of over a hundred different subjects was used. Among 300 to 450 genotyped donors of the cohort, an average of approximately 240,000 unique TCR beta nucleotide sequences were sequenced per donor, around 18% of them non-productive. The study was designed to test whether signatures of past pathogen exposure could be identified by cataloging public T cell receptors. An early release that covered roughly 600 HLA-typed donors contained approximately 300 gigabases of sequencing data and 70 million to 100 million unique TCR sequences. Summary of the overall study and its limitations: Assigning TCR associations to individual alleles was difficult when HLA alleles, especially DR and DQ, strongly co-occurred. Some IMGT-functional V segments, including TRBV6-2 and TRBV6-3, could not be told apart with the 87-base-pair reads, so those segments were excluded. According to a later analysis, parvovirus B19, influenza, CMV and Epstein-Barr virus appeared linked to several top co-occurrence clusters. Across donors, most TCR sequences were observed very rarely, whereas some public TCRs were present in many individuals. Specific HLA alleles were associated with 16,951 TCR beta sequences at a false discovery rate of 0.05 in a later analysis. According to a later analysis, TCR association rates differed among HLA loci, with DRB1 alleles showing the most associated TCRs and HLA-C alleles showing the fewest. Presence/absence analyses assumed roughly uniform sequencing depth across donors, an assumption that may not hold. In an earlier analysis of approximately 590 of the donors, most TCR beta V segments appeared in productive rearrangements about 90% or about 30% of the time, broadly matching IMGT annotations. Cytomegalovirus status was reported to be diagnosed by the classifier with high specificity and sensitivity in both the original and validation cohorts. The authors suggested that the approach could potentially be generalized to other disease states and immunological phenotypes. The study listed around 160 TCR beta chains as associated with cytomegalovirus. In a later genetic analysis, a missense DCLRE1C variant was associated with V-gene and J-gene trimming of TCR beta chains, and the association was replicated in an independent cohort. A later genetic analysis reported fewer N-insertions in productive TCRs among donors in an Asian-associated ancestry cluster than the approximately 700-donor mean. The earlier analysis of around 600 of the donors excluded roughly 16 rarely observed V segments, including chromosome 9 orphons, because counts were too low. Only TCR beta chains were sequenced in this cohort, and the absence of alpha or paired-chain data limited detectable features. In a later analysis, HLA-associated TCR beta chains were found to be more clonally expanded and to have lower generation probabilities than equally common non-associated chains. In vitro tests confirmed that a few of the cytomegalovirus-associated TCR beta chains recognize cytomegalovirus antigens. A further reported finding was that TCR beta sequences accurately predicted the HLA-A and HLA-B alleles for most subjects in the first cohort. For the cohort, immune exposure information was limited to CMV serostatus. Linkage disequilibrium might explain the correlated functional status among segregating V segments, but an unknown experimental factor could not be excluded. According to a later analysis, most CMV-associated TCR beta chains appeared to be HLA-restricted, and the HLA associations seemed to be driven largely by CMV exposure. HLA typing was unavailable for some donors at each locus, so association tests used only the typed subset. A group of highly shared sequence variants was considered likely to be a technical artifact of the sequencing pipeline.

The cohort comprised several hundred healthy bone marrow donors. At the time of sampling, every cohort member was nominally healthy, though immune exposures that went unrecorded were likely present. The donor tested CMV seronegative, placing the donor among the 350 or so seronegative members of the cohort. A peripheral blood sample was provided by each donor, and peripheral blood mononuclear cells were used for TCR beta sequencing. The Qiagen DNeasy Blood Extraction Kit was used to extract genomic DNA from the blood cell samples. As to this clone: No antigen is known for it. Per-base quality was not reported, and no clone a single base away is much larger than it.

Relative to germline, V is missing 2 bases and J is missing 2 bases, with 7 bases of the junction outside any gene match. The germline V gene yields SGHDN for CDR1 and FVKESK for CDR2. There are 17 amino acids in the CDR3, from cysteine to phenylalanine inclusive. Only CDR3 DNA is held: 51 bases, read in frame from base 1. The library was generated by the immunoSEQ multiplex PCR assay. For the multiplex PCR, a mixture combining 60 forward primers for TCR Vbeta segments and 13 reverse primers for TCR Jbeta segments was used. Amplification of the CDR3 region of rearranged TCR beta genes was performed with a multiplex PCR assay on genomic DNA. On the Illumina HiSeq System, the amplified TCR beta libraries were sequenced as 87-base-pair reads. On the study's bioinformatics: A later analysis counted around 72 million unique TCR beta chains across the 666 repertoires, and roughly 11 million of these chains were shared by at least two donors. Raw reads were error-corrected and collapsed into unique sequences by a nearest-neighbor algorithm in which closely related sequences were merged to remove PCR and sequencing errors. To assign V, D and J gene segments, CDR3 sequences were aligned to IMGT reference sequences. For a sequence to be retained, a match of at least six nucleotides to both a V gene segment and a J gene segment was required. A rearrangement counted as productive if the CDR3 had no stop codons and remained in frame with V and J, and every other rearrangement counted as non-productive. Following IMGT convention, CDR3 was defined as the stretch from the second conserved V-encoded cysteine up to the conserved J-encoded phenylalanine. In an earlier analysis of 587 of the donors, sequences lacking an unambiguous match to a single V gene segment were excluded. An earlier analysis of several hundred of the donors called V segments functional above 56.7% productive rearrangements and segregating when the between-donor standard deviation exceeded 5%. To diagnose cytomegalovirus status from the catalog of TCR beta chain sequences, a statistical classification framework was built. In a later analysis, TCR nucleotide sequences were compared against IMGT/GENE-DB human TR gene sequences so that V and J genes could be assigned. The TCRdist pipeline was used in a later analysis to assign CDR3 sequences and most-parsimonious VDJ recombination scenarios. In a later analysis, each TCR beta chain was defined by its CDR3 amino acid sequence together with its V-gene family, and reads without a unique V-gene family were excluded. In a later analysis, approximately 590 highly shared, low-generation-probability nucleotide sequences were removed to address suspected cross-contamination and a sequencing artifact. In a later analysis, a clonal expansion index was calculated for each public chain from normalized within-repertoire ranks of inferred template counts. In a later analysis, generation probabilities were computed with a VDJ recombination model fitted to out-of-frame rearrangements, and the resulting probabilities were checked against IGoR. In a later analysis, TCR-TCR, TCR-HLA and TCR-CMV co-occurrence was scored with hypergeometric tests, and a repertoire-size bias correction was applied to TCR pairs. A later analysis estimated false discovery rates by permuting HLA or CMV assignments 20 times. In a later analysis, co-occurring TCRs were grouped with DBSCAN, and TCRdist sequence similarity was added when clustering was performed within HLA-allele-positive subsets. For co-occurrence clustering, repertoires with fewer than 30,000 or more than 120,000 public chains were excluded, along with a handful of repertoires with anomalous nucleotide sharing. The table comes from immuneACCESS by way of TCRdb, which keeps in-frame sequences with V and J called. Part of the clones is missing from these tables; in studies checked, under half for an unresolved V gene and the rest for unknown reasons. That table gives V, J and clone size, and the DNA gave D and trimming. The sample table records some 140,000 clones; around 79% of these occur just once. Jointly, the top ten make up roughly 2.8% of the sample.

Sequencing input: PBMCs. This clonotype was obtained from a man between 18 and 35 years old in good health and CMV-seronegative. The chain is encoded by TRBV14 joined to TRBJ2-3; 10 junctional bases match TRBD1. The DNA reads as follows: TGTGCCAGCAGCCAAATGCCGGGACAGGGGCCCACAGATACGCAGTATTTT. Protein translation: CASSQMPGQGPTDTQYF.